This entry describes one T cell receptor beta chain. The target of this receptor is not known. Per-base quality was not reported, and no clone a single base away is much larger than it. The data were taken from a study of blood T cell repertoires in COVID-19 (dated by TCRdb to the early 2020s). Regarding the study in general: Samples covering the acute and convalescent phases of COVID-19 were provided by collaborators in the United States, Italy and Spain. The material from the prospective study consisted of cDNA or gDNA derived from T cells, B-cell-depleted T cells, or PBMCs. Subjects who had been exposed to COVID-19, were actively infected with it, or had recovered from it provided the deeply sampled blood TCRbeta repertoires that made up the dataset. The repertoires were made available in a free public database intended to serve as a resource for research on the immune response to SARS-CoV-2. Samples came from the ongoing ImmuneRACE study (first 160 participants) plus 1,254 subjects from 6 global collaborators. Sample metadata almost always included a de-identified subject ID, COVID-19 status, age in years and sex. Where available, HLA class I and class II types were taken from metadata supplied by the sample provider and were not determined by assay-based typing.

TCRbeta CDR3 regions were amplified from genomic DNA by means of the immunoSEQ Assay, a bias-controlled multiplex PCR. On the authors' methods: Nucleated cell counts per sample were estimated from amplification of reference gene primers within the assay. Sequence reads were collapsed and filtered to measure the absolute abundance of every unique TCRbeta CDR3 rearrangement. Productive Simpson clonality was computed per sample as the square root of Simpson's diversity index over productive rearrangements. TCRdb's version of the immuneACCESS table is confined to in-frame rearrangements and falls short of the full clone set. An unresolved V gene accounts for under half of the shortfall where checked; the remainder is of unknown origin. V and J calls and clone size come straight from that table; D and trimming were deduced from the DNA. This sample holds around 80,000 clones; 70% to 80% were observed only once. Approximately 5.8% of the sample lies in the top ten.

General conclusions and limits of the study: Clinical and demographic metadata were provided uncurated, with the amount varying by source and participant.

Collaborating institutions collected whole blood in K2EDTA tubes following their own protocols. For TCRbeta analysis, collaborators shipped samples in one of three forms: frozen whole blood, isolated PBMCs, or DNA extracted from either of those sample types. The CDR1 and CDR2 encoded by the germline V gene (reference sequence) are LNHDA and SQIVND. The CDR3 holds 17 amino acids from the cysteine to the phenylalanine. Just the 51-base CDR3 DNA is kept, in frame starting at base 1. V lost 4 bases and J lost 1 base; the stretch between them is 19 bases long. The chain was built from TRBV19 and TRBJ1-2, with TRBD1 tentatively as D gene (6 bases match). Sequencing input: peripheral blood. The clonotype comes from a man between 45 and 60 years old with active or convalescent COVID-19. The sequenced DNA is TGTGCCAGTAGTAATTCAAGGACAGCGACCTTTAACTATGGCTACACCTTC. Its protein is CASSNSRTATFNYGYTF.